The sequence of this T cell receptor (beta chain) was determined in a study of response to subunit inactivated influenza vaccine. Study-wide findings and caveats: Each seasonal influenza vaccination, the authors suggested, recruits few new T cells.

The V gene end was trimmed by 6 bases and the J gene end by 6 bases; junction bases not matched to a gene: 10. The CDR3 sequence is 15 residues long. Germline CDR1 reads MNHNS; CDR2 reads SASEGT. Each CDR3 protein gets one entry after TCRdb re-called the RT-PCR reads with MiXCR. The sample has about 650,000 distinct CDR3 sequences; 13% to 15% are singletons. This clonotype came up many times. Antigen: not known. The specimen was PBMCs from blood, collected 14 to 15 days before vaccination. The chain employs TRBV6-1 and TRBJ2-2; 7 positions match TRBD2. The receptor comes from a man between 45 and 60 years old who received an inactivated influenza vaccine. CDR3 bases: TGTGCCAGCAGCGCCTATACTAGCGCCGCCGGGGAGCTGTTTTTT. Its translation is CASSAYTSAAGELFF.